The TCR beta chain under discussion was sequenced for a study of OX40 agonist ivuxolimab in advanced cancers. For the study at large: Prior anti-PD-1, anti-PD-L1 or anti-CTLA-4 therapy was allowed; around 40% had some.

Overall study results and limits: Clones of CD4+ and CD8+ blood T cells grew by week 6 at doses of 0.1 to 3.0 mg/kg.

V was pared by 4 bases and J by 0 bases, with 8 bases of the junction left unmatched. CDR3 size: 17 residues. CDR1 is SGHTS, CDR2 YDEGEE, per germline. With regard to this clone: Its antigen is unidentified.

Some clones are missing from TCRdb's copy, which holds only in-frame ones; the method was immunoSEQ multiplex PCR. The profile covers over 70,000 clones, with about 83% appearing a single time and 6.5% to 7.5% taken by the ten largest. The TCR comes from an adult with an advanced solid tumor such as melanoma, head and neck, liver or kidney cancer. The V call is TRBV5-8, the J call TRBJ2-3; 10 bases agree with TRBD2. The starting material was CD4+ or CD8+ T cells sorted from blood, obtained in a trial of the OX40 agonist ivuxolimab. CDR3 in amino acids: CASSPKGLAWSTDTQYF. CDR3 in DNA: TGTGCCAGCAGCCCTAAGGGACTAGCGTGGAGCACAGATACGCAGTATTTT. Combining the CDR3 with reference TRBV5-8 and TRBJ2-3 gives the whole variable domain EAGVTQSPTHLIKTRGQQATLRCSPISGHTSVYWYQQALGLGLQFLLWYDEGEERNRGNFPPRFSGRQFPNYSSELNVNALELEDSALYLCASSPKGLAWSTDTQYFGPGTRLTVL.